One and the same sample provided the 29 T cell receptor beta chains below, sequenced in a study of shared clonotypes between healthy human individuals. As defined, naive CD8 cells were CD45RO-negative and positively selected for CCR7, with terminally differentiated effector memory CD45RA+ cells excluded. Clones were read by immunoSEQ multiplex PCR, and TCRdb kept only the in-frame ones, dropping some. The sample includes some 2.1 million clones, around 95% of them seen just once. Sequencing was carried out using naive CD8+ T cells from PBMCs. Receptors were obtained from a man in his late teens or twenties in good health. Some clones in this sample may be carry-over from other donors' samples.

This clone occurred a few times. V usage is TRBV28 and J usage is TRBJ1-5, with a weak D call TRBD1 (5 bases). Between the trimmed V and J ends, which lost 3 bases and 1 base, there was a span of 10 bases. The germline V gene has CDR1 MDHEN and CDR2 SYDVKM. This CDR3 spans 15 amino acids. CDR3 nucleotides: TGTGCCAGCAGTTTGTCCAGGGTAAGCAATCAGCCCCAGCATTTT. Translating it yields CASSLSRVSNQPQHF.

The V and J genes are TRBV5-5 and TRBJ1-2; D gene ambiguous. CDR3 length: 15 amino acids. The V gene lost 1 base and the J gene lost 8 bases, with 18 bases spanning the gap. Germline V CDR1 and CDR2: SGHKS, YYEKEE (reference sequence). The CDR3 DNA reads as TGTGCCAGCAGCTTGATTTCCGCGGGCGGTCAGGGCTACACCTTC. This encodes CASSLISAGGQGYTF.

The chain links TRBV7-2 to TRBJ2-1, with TRBD1 matching 10 bases. After removal of 3 bases from V and 8 bases from J, the junction contained 7 bases not matched to a gene. The CDR3 covers 15 residues. From germline, CDR1 is SGHTA and CDR2 FQGNSA. The CDR3 region is CASSFSWGQGYEQFF. CDR3 nucleotides: TGTGCCAGCAGCTTTAGTTGGGGACAGGGGTATGAGCAGTTCTTC. Using reference TRBV7-2 and TRBJ2-1 for the parts outside the CDR3, the full variable domain is GAGVSQSPSNKVTEKGKDVELRCDPISGHTALYWYRQSLGQGLEFLIYFQGNSAPDKSGLPSDRFSAERTGGSVSTLTIQRTQQEDSAVYLCASSFSWGQGYEQFFGPGTRLTVL.

This clone was seen once. The rearrangement joins TRBV4-3 to TRBJ2-4; 9 nucleotides align to TRBD2. Trimming at V came to 0 bases and at J to 6 bases, leaving 3 bases not matched to a gene. CDR3 length: 15 residues. CDR1 and CDR2 from the germline V gene are LGHNA and YSLEER. Here the CDR3 DNA reads TGCGCCAGCAGCCAAGAGCAGACTAGCGGAAACATTCAGTACTTC. Its protein product is CASSQEQTSGNIQYF.

With respect to this clone: The same CDR3 arises from other DNA sequences in this sample as well. The V and J genes are TRBV7-9 and TRBJ2-5, with D maybe TRBD1 (6 bases). CDR3 length equals 13 residues. Germline values: CDR1 SEHNR, CDR2 FQNEAQ (reference sequence). The germline V and J ends were trimmed by 5 bases and 3 bases, with 10 bases remaining between them. The CDR3 bases are TGTGCCAGCAGCCCGGCAGGGGAAGAGACCCAGTACTTC. Protein product: CASSPAGEETQYF.

The chain couples TRBV19 to TRBJ1-1; possibly TRBD1 for D (5 bases). The CDR3 length is 15 residues. In germline, CDR1 is LNHDA, CDR2 SQIVND (reference sequence). V was clipped by 2 bases and J by 0 bases, with 10 bases between them. The CDR3 sequence is CASSIIQGMNTEAFF. The CDR3 DNA reads as TGTGCCAGTAGTATAATCCAGGGAATGAACACTGAAGCTTTCTTT. The entire variable domain, with the rest obtained from reference TRBV19 and TRBJ1-1, is as follows: DGGITQSPKYLFRKEGQNVTLSCEQNLNHDAMYWYRQDPGQGLRLIYYSQIVNDFQKGDIAEGYSVSREKKESFPLTVTSAQKNPTAFYLCASSIIQGMNTEAFFGQGTRLTVV.

This clone was counted between two and nine times. This sequence joins TRBV29-1 and TRBJ1-1; 8 bases are shared with TRBD1. Germline V gene data show CDR1 as SQVTM and CDR2 as ANQGSEA. The CDR3 has 12 amino acids. With 7 bases clipped from V and 4 bases from J, the junction kept 5 bases outside the gene matches. CDR3 loop: CSGRTGRTEAFF. CDR3 DNA: TGCAGCGGCAGGACAGGGCGCACTGAAGCTTTCTTT.

This chain's CDR3 is CASSLGLETQYF. In nucleotides, the CDR3 is TGTGCCAGCAGCTTAGGGTTGGAGACCCAGTACTTC. The chain joins TRBV11-2 to TRBJ2-5, with D unclear. CDR1 is SGHAT and CDR2 is FQNNGV in the germline V gene. V lost 1 base and J 5 bases, leaving 5 bases between the germline ends. The CDR3 runs to 12 residues.

On this clone: The same CDR3 also results from other DNA sequences found in this sample. The chain is built from TRBV5-1 and TRBJ2-7; 9 bases line up with TRBD1. V lost 4 bases and J lost 0; bases outside the gene matches: 2. The CDR3 runs 14 residues. The germline V gene encodes CDR1 SGHRS and CDR2 YFSETQ. This CDR3 is CASSGTGRSYEQYF. CDR3 nucleotides: TGCGCCAGCAGCGGGACAGGGCGCTCCTACGAGCAGTACTTC.

This rearrangement joins TRBV6-5 to TRBJ1-1; 8 bases line up with TRBD1. The CDR3 length is 12 residues. Germline V CDR1 and CDR2: MNHEY, SVGAGI. Trimming removed 10 bases from V and 4 bases from J; junction bases left unmatched: 5. The CDR3 DNA sequence: TGTGCCACCCTAACAGGGGGCACTGAAGCTTTCTTT. It translates to CATLTGGTEAFF.

V gene TRBV29-1 combines with J gene TRBJ1-2, with 7 bases lining up with TRBD1. The germline gives CDR1 SQVTM, CDR2 ANQGSEA. This CDR3 spans 15 amino acids. After removal of 0 bases from V and 8 bases from J, the junction contained 12 bases not matched to a gene. CDR3 sequence reads: CSVEDHTGDPLGYTF. The DNA for the CDR3 is TGCAGCGTTGAAGATCACACAGGGGATCCTTTGGGCTACACCTTC.

Written as DNA, the CDR3 is TGTGCCATATTAACAGGGCGGGGGTATACTGAAGCTTTCTTT. It codes for CAILTGRGYTEAFF. This sequence joins TRBV2 and TRBJ1-1; TRBD1 is a possible D gene (6 bases). This CDR3 comprises 14 residues. The germline gives CDR1 SNHLY, CDR2 FYNNEI. The ends were cut back, 10 bases at V and 5 bases at J, with 20 bases in the middle.

This clone was observed once. The chain uses TRBV7-9 and TRBJ2-5; D tentatively fits TRBD1 or TRBD2 (5 bases each). Per germline, CDR1 SEHNR and CDR2 FQNEAQ (reference sequence). This CDR3 spans 15 amino acids. V was clipped by 5 bases and J by 2 bases, with 15 bases between them. The CDR3 sequence is CASSLPPGSQETQYF. The DNA for the CDR3 is TGTGCCAGCAGCCTTCCCCCAGGGAGTCAAGAGACCCAGTACTTC.

The J gene is TRBJ2-1, the V gene TRBV6-6; 12 bases agree with TRBD2. This CDR3 spans 15 amino acids. CDR1 and CDR2 (germline): MNHNY, SVGAGI (reference sequence). Trimming removed 0 bases from V and 6 bases from J; junction bases left unmatched: 0. The CDR3 nucleotides are TGTGCCAGCAGTTACTCGGGACTAGCGGGCAATGAGCAGTTCTTC. This sequence encodes CASSYSGLAGNEQFF.

The chain's CDR3 is CASSPRRTVPQETQYF. CDR3 DNA sequence: TGTGCCAGCAGCCCCAGGAGGACCGTCCCGCAAGAGACCCAGTACTTC. The chain links TRBV7-9 to TRBJ2-5; tentatively, D is TRBD2 (5 bases). Looked up from germline, CDR1 is SEHNR and CDR2 is FQNEAQ (reference sequence). This CDR3 contains 16 residues. Trimming stripped 5 bases from V and 2 bases from J, with 18 bases between.

The J gene is TRBJ2-7, the V gene TRBV4-1; a possible D gene is TRBD1 (6 bases). CDR3 size: 14 residues. Trimming cost V 5 bases and J 1 base, with 12 bases left between them. Per the germline V gene, CDR1 is MGHRA and CDR2 is YSYEKL. CDR3 amino acids: CASSYGQSSYEQYF. The CDR3 DNA reads as TGCGCCAGCAGCTATGGACAGTCGTCCTACGAGCAGTACTTC.

The sample holds one count of this clone. The genes are TRBV10-3 and TRBJ2-3; 8 bases fit TRBD2. The CDR3 runs 17 residues. Germline V gives CDR1 ENHRY, CDR2 SYGVKD. Trimming at V came to 3 bases and at J to 2 bases, leaving 10 bases not matched to a gene. The CDR3 DNA follows: TGTGCCATCAGTGACCCCGGGGAACTAGCGGTCACAGATACGCAGTATTTT. It encodes CAISDPGELAVTDTQYF.

This CDR3 is CASSPKGYQPQHF. The CDR3 nucleotides read TGTGCCAGCAGTCCTAAAGGGTATCAGCCCCAGCATTTT. The chain recombines TRBV6-6 with TRBJ1-5; D ambiguous. V was pared by 5 bases and J by 5 bases, with 10 bases between. This CDR3 spans 13 amino acids. Germline CDR1 reads MNHNY; CDR2 reads SVGAGI (reference sequence).

This chain connects TRBV28 to TRBJ2-7; 11 nucleotides agree with TRBD1. The CDR3 covers 14 residues. Germline CDR1 is MDHEN and CDR2 is SYDVKM. V shed 5 bases, J shed 4 bases, and the junction held 4 bases outside the gene matches. CDR3 protein: CASSVGTGGYEQYF. CDR3 DNA: TGTGCCAGCAGTGTCGGGACAGGGGGGTACGAGCAGTACTTC.

Only one count was recorded for this clone. Other DNA sequences in the same sample also yield this CDR3. This rearrangement joins TRBV14 to TRBJ2-7, with unresolved D. This CDR3 is built from 12 residues. Germline V gene lookup returns CDR1 SGHDN and CDR2 FVKESK. Trimming removed 4 bases at V and 2 bases at J, with 6 bases between. CDR3 in amino acids: CASSPLPYEQYF. The CDR3 DNA reads as TGTGCCAGCAGCCCCTTGCCCTACGAGCAGTACTTC.

The genes are TRBV19 and TRBJ2-1; weak D call: TRBD2 (7 bases). The V end was cut by 5 bases, the J end by 4 bases, with 21 bases between. The CDR3 spans 17 residues. Germline CDR1 and CDR2: LNHDA and SQIVND (reference sequence). Here the CDR3 DNA reads TGTGCCAGTAGTCCGACGGGGGCGGGAGTTTCATACAATGAGCAGTTCTTC. Translated, it gives CASSPTGAGVSYNEQFF.

About this clone: Other DNA variants within this sample encode the same CDR3. The chain joins TRBV6-4 to TRBJ2-3; weak D call: TRBD1 (5 bases). CDR1 and CDR2 (germline): MRHNA, SNTAGT. CDR3 length equals 14 residues. Trimming took off 2 bases at V and 0 bases at J, with 6 bases between the two ends. DNA of the CDR3: TGTGCCAGCAGTGACAGGGGCAGCACAGATACGCAGTATTTT. Protein: CASSDRGSTDTQYF.

About this clone itself: The sample contains more than one DNA sequence encoding this CDR3. V gene TRBV6-5 combines with J gene TRBJ2-7; tentative D call: TRBD1 (5 bases). The CDR3 contains 13 residues. Germline V gene data show CDR1 as MNHEY and CDR2 as SVGAGI. With 3 bases removed from V and 1 base from J, the gap between germline ends came to 7 bases. CDR3 nucleotides: TGTGCCAGCAGTTATCCAGGGTCCTACGAGCAGTACTTC. Translating it yields CASSYPGSYEQYF.

The chain carries TRBV29-1 and TRBJ1-2; D is perhaps TRBD1 (6 bases). The CDR3 sequence is 12 residues long. Trimming left V 2 bases short and J 4 bases short, with 8 bases between. CDR1 and CDR2 (germline): SQVTM, ANQGSEA. CDR3 sequence reads: CSVEQGTYGYTF. CDR3 DNA: TGCAGCGTTGAACAGGGGACCTATGGCTACACCTTC.

V gene TRBV19 combines with J gene TRBJ2-2; the D gene is possibly TRBD2 (5 bases). Trimming stripped 5 bases from V and 3 bases from J, with 10 bases between. The germline V gene has CDR1 LNHDA and CDR2 SQIVND (reference sequence). This CDR3 comprises 14 residues. Here the CDR3 reads CASSGWEHTGELFF. DNA for the CDR3: TGTGCCAGTAGTGGTTGGGAGCACACCGGGGAGCTGTTTTTT.

The gene calls are TRBV11-2 and TRBJ1-2, with TRBD1 as a possible D gene (5 bases). Germline V gives CDR1 SGHAT, CDR2 FQNNGV. The CDR3 is made up of 15 amino acids. V lost 1 base, J lost 3 bases, and 12 bases lay in between. The CDR3: CASSLVRGGYYGYTF. CDR3 nucleotides: TGTGCCAGCAGCTTAGTAAGGGGTGGCTACTATGGCTACACCTTC. The whole variable domain, filled in from reference TRBV11-2 and TRBJ1-2, reads EAGVAQSPRYKIIEKRQSVAFWCNPISGHATLYWYQQILGQGPKLLIQFQNNGVVDDSQLPKDRFSAERLKGVDSTLKIQPAKLEDSAVYLCASSLVRGGYYGYTFGSGTRLTVV.

The chain recombines TRBV4-3 with TRBJ2-3, with a weak D call TRBD2 (5 bases). The CDR3 totals 19 residues. Trimming took off 1 base at V and 2 bases at J, with 22 bases between the two ends. Germline V gene lookup returns CDR1 LGHNA and CDR2 YSLEER. CDR3 residues: CASSQGGGGSGRPTDTQYF. CDR3 DNA: TGCGCCAGCAGCCAAGGCGGTGGTGGAAGCGGAAGACCCACAGATACGCAGTATTTT.

This chain uses TRBV9 with TRBJ2-1, with TRBD2 identical over 10 bases. The CDR3 contains 14 residues. V shed 3 bases and J 6 bases; nucleotides not matched to a gene: 3. In germline, CDR1 is SGDLS, CDR2 YYNGEE. The CDR3 loop is CASSAGLASNEQFF. The DNA of the CDR3 is TGTGCCAGCAGCGCGGGACTAGCGAGCAATGAGCAGTTCTTC. Full variable domain (outside the CDR3, taken from reference TRBV9 and TRBJ2-1): DSGVTQTPKHLITATGQRVTLRCSPRSGDLSVYWYQQSLDQGLQFLIQYYNGEERAKGNILERFSAQQFPDLHSELNLSSLELGDSALYFCASSAGLASNEQFFGPGTRLTVL.

V is TRBV4-3 and J is TRBJ2-7; unclear D gene. This CDR3 contains 16 residues. Germline V lookup: CDR1 LGHNA, CDR2 YSLEER. V lost 0 bases and J lost 1, with 13 bases in between. The CDR3 loop is CASSQDTYGVSYEQYF. The DNA for the CDR3 is TGCGCCAGCAGCCAAGATACTTATGGGGTTTCCTACGAGCAGTACTTC.